These T cell receptor beta chains were read from a single sample in a study of cytomegalovirus exposure and HLA in healthy donors. Profiled with immunoSEQ multiplex PCR; TCRdb holds only in-frame clones, not every one. The table includes roughly 69,000 clones, 73% detected once. The source material was PBMCs. These receptors came from a man in his forties or fifties in good health and CMV-seronegative. Each CDR3 is given with its conserved first and last residue. A D gene is named only where the DNA matches it firmly. Expanded clones are given a class, and other clones once, few, many or no size at all.

d_call,v_call,j_call,clone_size,cdr3_aa,cdr3_nt
NA,TRBV4-2,TRBJ1-6,NA,CASSEGEGGSPLHF,TGTGCCAGCAGCGAGGGAGAAGGTGGATCACCCCTCCACTTT
TRBD2,TRBV29-1,TRBJ2-5,few,CSGGGGSQETQYF,TGCAGCGGCGGCGGGGGGTCCCAAGAGACCCAGTACTTC
NA,TRBV6-1,TRBJ2-7,NA,CASSEGTRLSEQYF,TGTGCCAGCAGTGAAGGGACACGACTCTCCGAGCAGTACTTC
NA,TRBV21-1,TRBJ1-6,NA,CASSKLAGECDNSPLHF,TGTGCCAGCAGCAAATTGGCAGGGGAGTGCGATAATTCACCCCTCCACTTT
TRBD1,TRBV6-5,TRBJ1-2,NA,CAIGSGQGYGYTF,TGTGCCATCGGGTCGGGACAGGGCTATGGCTACACCTTC
TRBD2,TRBV6-4,TRBJ2-3,NA,CASSSGGATDTQYF,TGTGCCAGCAGTAGCGGGGGGGCCACAGATACGCAGTATTTT
TRBD2,TRBV30,TRBJ2-7,NA,CAWTPGLGGVLYF,TGTGCCTGGACTCCGGGACTAGGGGGAGTCTTGTACTTC
NA,TRBV2,TRBJ2-3,NA,CASSLRASFPDTQYF,TGTGCCAGCAGTCTACGTGCTAGCTTCCCAGATACGCAGTATTTT
TRBD1,TRBV7-2,TRBJ2-5,NA,CASSLEGQGFREQYF,TGTGCCAGCAGCTTAGAGGGACAGGGTTTTAGGGAGCAGTACTTC
NA,TRBV11-2,TRBJ1-1,NA,CASSRTGNTEAFF,TGTGCCAGCAGCCGAACAGGGAACACTGAAGCTTTCTTT
TRBD1,TRBV15,TRBJ2-7,once,CATSRARQGYEQYF,TGTGCCACCAGCAGAGCGAGACAGGGTTATGAGCAGTACTTC
NA,TRBV16,TRBJ2-7,NA,CASSQSKAGPESSYEQYF,TGTGCCAGCAGCCAATCTAAGGCGGGCCCCGAAAGCTCCTACGAGCAGTACTTC
TRBD2,TRBV5-4,TRBJ2-3,NA,CASSPGLAGGGTDTQYF,TGTGCCAGCAGCCCGGGACTAGCGGGGGGGGGCACAGATACGCAGTATTTT
TRBD1,TRBV28,TRBJ1-2,NA,CASRGTGRGSGYTF,TGTGCCAGCAGGGGGACAGGGCGTGGTTCTGGCTACACCTTC
NA,TRBV15,TRBJ1-6,NA,CATSRGTPDSPLHF,TGTGCCACCAGCAGAGGGACACCCGATTCACCCCTCCACTTT
TRBD1,TRBV19,TRBJ1-5,NA,CASSISLRTGSYSNQPQHF,TGTGCCAGTAGTATATCCCTCCGGACAGGGTCGTATAGCAATCAGCCCCAGCATTTT
NA,TRBV7-9,TRBJ1-1,once,CASSLQVGSTEAFF,TGTGCCAGCAGCTTACAGGTGGGTTCCACTGAAGCTTTCTTT
TRBD1,TRBV11-1,TRBJ2-3,NA,CASSPPGQGVGDTQYF,TGTGCCAGCAGCCCCCCCGGACAGGGAGTTGGAGATACGCAGTATTTT
TRBD1,TRBV30,TRBJ2-7,once,CASTGAYYEQYF,TGTGCCTCTACAGGGGCCTACTACGAGCAGTACTTC
NA,TRBV2,TRBJ1-2,NA,CASSEGHGALYGYTF,TGTGCCAGCAGTGAAGGCCATGGAGCACTCTATGGCTACACCTTC
TRBD2,TRBV2,TRBJ2-2,NA,CASSRGGANTGELFF,TGTGCCAGCAGTCGGGGGGGCGCGAACACCGGGGAGCTGTTTTTT
NA,TRBV14,TRBJ2-7,NA,CASSQYYEQYF,TGTGCCAGCAGCCAGTACTACGAGCAGTACTTC
TRBD1,TRBV6-6,TRBJ2-2,NA,CASVQGVRGTGELFF,TGTGCCAGCGTCCAGGGGGTCCGGGGCACCGGGGAGCTGTTTTTT
NA,TRBV15,TRBJ2-5,NA,CATRRRGGLRETQYF,TGTGCCACCCGTCGGCGCGGAGGGTTACGGGAGACCCAGTACTTC
TRBD2,TRBV19,TRBJ2-1,NA,CATRQAGGRSYNEQFF,TGTGCCACTAGACAAGCGGGGGGCCGCTCCTACAATGAGCAGTTCTTC
NA,TRBV6-5,TRBJ1-6,NA,CASSLPGGNSPLHF,TGTGCCAGCAGTCTCCCGGGGGGGAATTCACCCCTCCACTTT
NA,TRBV19,TRBJ2-5,NA,CASVGGAQETQYF,TGTGCCAGTGTGGGTGGGGCTCAAGAGACCCAGTACTTC
NA,TRBV10-1,TRBJ1-1,NA,CASSESARQNTEAFF,TGCGCCAGCAGTGAGTCCGCCCGACAGAACACTGAAGCTTTCTTT
NA,TRBV19,TRBJ2-1,NA,CASKDYSYNEQFF,TGTGCCAGTAAGGACTACTCCTACAATGAGCAGTTCTTC
NA,TRBV5-1,TRBJ2-7,NA,CASSLQGEIYEQYF,TGCGCCAGCAGCTTACAGGGAGAAATCTACGAGCAGTACTTC
TRBD1,TRBV28,TRBJ2-6,once,CASSLGTGVGANVLTF,TGTGCCAGCAGTTTAGGGACAGGGGTTGGGGCCAACGTCCTGACTTTC